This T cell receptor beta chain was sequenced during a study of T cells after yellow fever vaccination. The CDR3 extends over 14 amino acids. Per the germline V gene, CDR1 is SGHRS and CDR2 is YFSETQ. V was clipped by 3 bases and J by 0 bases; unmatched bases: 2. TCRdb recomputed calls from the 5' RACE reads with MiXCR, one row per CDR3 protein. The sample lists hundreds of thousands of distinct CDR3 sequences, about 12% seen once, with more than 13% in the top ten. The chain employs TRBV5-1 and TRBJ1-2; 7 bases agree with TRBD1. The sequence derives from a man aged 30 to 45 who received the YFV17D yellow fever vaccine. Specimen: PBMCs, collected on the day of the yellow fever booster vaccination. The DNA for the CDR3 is TGCGCCAGCAGCTGGGGACAGTCTAACTATGGCTACACCTTC. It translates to CASSWGQSNYGYTF.